These 26 T cell receptor beta chains share one sample of origin, sequenced in a study of blood T cell repertoires in COVID-19. Profiled with immunoSEQ multiplex PCR; TCRdb holds only in-frame clones, not every one. Seen here are 210,000 or so clones, around nine tenths observed once, and the top ten hold 10% to 11%. The material sequenced was PBMCs or T cells enriched from blood (not recorded which). The receptors derive from a man between 25 and 39 years old who had recovered from COVID-19.

This clone was seen a single time. V gene TRBV18 combines with J gene TRBJ2-3, with 8 bases aligning to TRBD2. This CDR3 spans 15 amino acids. V shed 6 bases, J shed 6 bases, and the junction held 11 bases outside the gene matches. The germline V gene has CDR1 KGHSH and CDR2 LQKENI. CDR3: CASSTRGGAGDTQYF. As DNA, the CDR3 is TGTGCCAGCTCCACCCGGGGGGGTGCAGGTGATACGCAGTATTTT.

The chain recombines TRBV28 with TRBJ2-7, with D tentatively TRBD1 (5 bases). Per the germline V gene, CDR1 is MDHEN and CDR2 is SYDVKM. The length of the CDR3 is 14 residues. Trimming pared 7 bases from V and 0 bases from J, leaving 13 bases between. The CDR3 DNA reads as TGTGCCAGCACCAGCTCAGGGAACTCCTACGAGCAGTACTTC. Protein sequence: CASTSSGNSYEQYF. The full variable domain, with the rest looked up from reference TRBV28 and TRBJ2-7, is DVKVTQSSRYLVKRTGEKVFLECVQDMDHENMFWYRQDPGLGLRLIYFSYDVKMKEKGDIPEGYSVSREKKERFSLILESASTNQTSMYLCASTSSGNSYEQYFGPGTRLTVT.

CDR3 loop: CAWSLFEKLFF. The CDR3 DNA follows: TGTGCCTGGAGCCTATTTGAAAAACTGTTTTTT. The chain has TRBV30 and TRBJ1-4; D unresolved. V shed 3 bases and J shed 7 bases, with 6 bases lying between them. Germline V gives CDR1 GTSNPN, CDR2 SVGIG (reference sequence). The CDR3 length is 11 residues.

The chain joins TRBV7-9 to TRBJ1-1; tentative D call: TRBD1 (6 bases). Germline CDR1 SEHNR, CDR2 FQNEAQ (reference sequence). The ends were cut back, 5 bases at V and 10 bases at J, with 20 bases in the middle. The CDR3 totals 14 residues. The CDR3 loop reads CASSPIQGGSRAFF. The DNA for the CDR3 is TGTGCCAGCAGCCCAATACAGGGCGGCTCACGAGCTTTCTTT.

V is TRBV7-2 and J is TRBJ1-2; D possibly corresponds to TRBD1 (5 bases). V lost 5 bases to trimming and J lost 4 bases, with 11 bases between them. Germline V gene sequence: CDR1 SGHTA, CDR2 FQGNSA. This CDR3 has 13 amino acids. CDR3 protein: CASSIGQGYGYTF. The CDR3 nucleotides read TGTGCCAGCAGCATCGGTCAGGGCTATGGCTACACCTTC. The full variable domain, rest sourced from reference TRBV7-2 and TRBJ1-2, is GAGVSQSPSNKVTEKGKDVELRCDPISGHTALYWYRQSLGQGLEFLIYFQGNSAPDKSGLPSDRFSAERTGGSVSTLTIQRTQQEDSAVYLCASSIGQGYGYTFGSGTRLTVV.

The chain carries TRBV19 and TRBJ1-1; tentative D call: TRBD1 (5 bases). Trimming pared 5 bases from V and 8 bases from J, leaving 15 bases between. Germline assignment: CDR1 LNHDA and CDR2 SQIVND (reference sequence). The CDR3 contains 13 residues. CDR3 nucleotides: TGTGCCAGTAGTCGACAGAGGAGCAAAGAAGCTTTCTTT. It codes for CASSRQRSKEAFF.

The chain is built from TRBV28 and TRBJ1-4; D gene unclear. CDR1 is MDHEN and CDR2 is SYDVKM in the germline V gene. The ends were cut back, 2 bases at V and 11 bases at J, with 9 bases in the middle. The CDR3 is made up of 12 amino acids. Here the CDR3 DNA reads TGTGCCAGCAGTTTACTGGCGGAGAAACTGTTTTTT. Translation gives CASSLLAEKLFF. The whole variable domain, filled in from reference TRBV28 and TRBJ1-4, reads DVKVTQSSRYLVKRTGEKVFLECVQDMDHENMFWYRQDPGLGLRLIYFSYDVKMKEKGDIPEGYSVSREKKERFSLILESASTNQTSMYLCASSLLAEKLFFGSGTQLSVL.

V is TRBV10-3 and J is TRBJ1-1; D unresolved. CDR1 ENHRY and CDR2 SYGVKD come from the germline V gene. The CDR3 covers 13 residues. V lost 11 bases, J lost 1 base, and 14 bases lay in between. The CDR3 nucleotides read TGTGCCGTGCTACGGGAAACGAACACTGAAGCTTTCTTT. Protein: CAVLRETNTEAFF.

A single count supports this clone. This chain uses TRBV5-1 with TRBJ2-1, with a weak D call TRBD2 (6 bases). CDR1 and CDR2 (germline): SGHRS, YFSETQ. The CDR3 loop spans 15 amino acids. V shed 1 base and J shed 5 bases, with 13 bases lying between them. Written as DNA, the CDR3 is TGCGCCAGCAGCTTGTATAGCGGAGACGACAATGAGCAGTTCTTC. The encoded protein is CASSLYSGDDNEQFF.

The CDR3 reads CASSSFGGQPQHF. The DNA of the CDR3 is TGTGCCAGCAGTTCTTTCGGGGGTCAGCCCCAGCATTTT. V and J are TRBV28 and TRBJ1-5, with a tentative D call TRBD1 (5 bases). The ends were cut back, 4 bases at V and 6 bases at J, with 10 bases in the middle. The length of the CDR3 is 13 residues. Germline CDR1 MDHEN, CDR2 SYDVKM.

CDR3 in amino acids: CASSPRPGTSGGETQYF. DNA for the CDR3: TGTGCCAGCAGCCCCCGTCCCGGGACTAGCGGGGGAGAGACCCAGTACTTC. The chain employs TRBV9 and TRBJ2-5; TRBD2 agrees at 14 bases. J was trimmed by 4 bases and V by 4 bases; bases with no gene match: 9. The CDR3 runs 17 residues. Germline CDR1 is SGDLS and CDR2 is YYNGEE.

The chain employs TRBV12-5 and TRBJ1-1; 8 positions agree with TRBD1. The CDR3 totals 14 residues. CDR1 and CDR2 (germline): LGHNT, FRNRAP. The trim removed 1 base at V and 8 bases at J, leaving 6 bases unmatched. This CDR3 reads CASGLGDRRMEAFF. CDR3 DNA: TGTGCTAGTGGTTTGGGGGACAGGCGGATGGAAGCTTTCTTT.

This clone was found once. The V gene is TRBV6-1, the J gene TRBJ2-1; 13 nucleotides align to TRBD2. This CDR3 has 14 amino acids. V shed 1 base and J 10 bases; nucleotides not matched to a gene: 1. Germline V gives CDR1 MNHNS, CDR2 SASEGT. CDR3 coding DNA: TGTGCCAGCAGTGAAGGACTAGCGGGGGGCGAGCAGTTCTTC. Translated, it gives CASSEGLAGGEQFF.

This chain uses TRBV5-8 with TRBJ1-2; D gene ambiguous. From germline, CDR1 is SGHTS and CDR2 YDEGEE. Trimming left V 0 bases short and J 3 bases short, with 6 bases between. The CDR3 consists of 13 residues. CDR3 residues: CASSLAGYYGYTF. CDR3 DNA: TGTGCCAGCAGCTTGGCCGGGTACTATGGCTACACCTTC.

The rearrangement uses TRBV27 and TRBJ1-2; a possible D gene is TRBD1 (5 bases). The germline V gene encodes CDR1 MNHEY and CDR2 SMNVEV (reference sequence). Deletions cut 6 bases from V and 1 base from J, with 15 bases between. The CDR3 spans 15 residues. CDR3 sequence (DNA): TGTGCCAGCAGGACGGAGACAAGGGGTAACTATGGCTACACCTTC. This translates into CASRTETRGNYGYTF.

The genes are TRBV28 and TRBJ2-7; 7 nucleotides agree with TRBD1. Germline V gene sequence: CDR1 MDHEN, CDR2 SYDVKM. Trimming at V came to 3 bases and at J to 0 bases, leaving 2 bases not matched to a gene. The CDR3 runs to 14 residues. CDR3 region: CASSLGQLSYEQYF. The CDR3 region has the DNA TGTGCCAGCAGTTTGGGACAGCTCTCCTACGAGCAGTACTTC.

The gene calls are TRBV19 and TRBJ1-6; 8 bases are shared with TRBD1. Germline V gene sequence: CDR1 LNHDA, CDR2 SQIVND (reference sequence). This CDR3 is 14 amino acids long. The ends lost 7 bases at V and 10 bases at J; junction bases unmatched: 9. This CDR3 reads CASKTDRAGSPLHF. The CDR3 bases are TGTGCCAGTAAGACGGACAGGGCGGGATCACCCCTCCACTTT.

The CDR3 sequence is CASSELIGSNYGYTF. The CDR3, as DNA: TGTGCCAGCAGTGAATTGATAGGGAGTAACTATGGCTACACCTTC. The V call is TRBV25-1, the J call TRBJ1-2; no definite D call. The ends were cut back, 1 base at V and 1 base at J, with 10 bases in the middle. Germline V CDR1 and CDR2: MGHDK, SYGVNS. This CDR3 is built from 15 residues.

The chain recombines TRBV6-5 with TRBJ1-1, with D hard to call. Looked up from germline, CDR1 is MNHEY and CDR2 is SVGAGI. The ends were cut back, 6 bases at V and 5 bases at J, with 13 bases in the middle. CDR3 length: 13 residues. The chain's CDR3 is CASRSTGGTEAFF. CDR3 DNA sequence: TGTGCCAGCAGATCCACGGGCGGGACTGAAGCTTTCTTT.

The V gene is TRBV7-8, the J gene TRBJ1-1, with D uncertain. V lost 5 bases and J lost 2, with 12 bases in between. The CDR3 has 14 amino acids. Germline V gene sequence: CDR1 SGHVS, CDR2 FQNEAQ. The CDR3 is CASSPLRLNTEAFF. Here the CDR3 DNA reads TGTGCCAGCAGCCCGCTCCGACTTAACACTGAAGCTTTCTTT.

The genes are TRBV9 and TRBJ2-7, with D maybe TRBD2 (6 bases). This CDR3 is built from 16 residues. Trimming pared 3 bases from V and 2 bases from J, leaving 18 bases between. Germline V gives CDR1 SGDLS, CDR2 YYNGEE. The CDR3 DNA reads as TGTGCCAGCAGCGACTCCCCCCGTAGCGGTCCCTACGAGCAGTACTTC. It is translated as CASSDSPRSGPYEQYF.

V gene TRBV9 combines with J gene TRBJ1-2, with D unclear. V was pared by 0 bases and J by 3 bases, with 9 bases between. CDR1 is SGDLS and CDR2 is YYNGEE in the germline V gene. The CDR3 spans 14 residues. The DNA of the CDR3 is TGTGCCAGCAGCGTAGCGTCCCGGGACTATGGCTACACCTTC. The encoded protein is CASSVASRDYGYTF.

CDR3 amino acids: CASSVGEGTSGATLGTQYF. The CDR3 DNA is TGTGCCAGCAGCGTAGGAGAGGGGACTAGCGGGGCCACTCTCGGTACGCAGTATTTT. V and J are TRBV9 and TRBJ2-3, with 13 positions matching TRBD2. CDR1 is SGDLS and CDR2 is YYNGEE in the germline V gene. The V segment lost 0 bases and the J segment 8 bases; nucleotides outside the gene matches: 15. This CDR3 spans 19 amino acids.

V gene TRBV10-3 combines with J gene TRBJ1-2, with D uncertain. V was pared by 0 bases and J by 5 bases, with 7 bases between. The CDR3 sequence is 13 residues long. CDR1 is ENHRY, CDR2 SYGVKD, per germline. The CDR3 region has the DNA TGTGCCATCAGTGAGTCGACTATTTATGGCTACACCTTC. It encodes CAISESTIYGYTF.

This chain uses TRBV12-3 or TRBV12-4 with TRBJ2-5; D remains unclear. The ends were cut back, 4 bases at V and 0 bases at J, with 6 bases in the middle. The CDR3 is 13 residues long. This chain's CDR3 is CASSSRNQETQYF. CDR3 nucleotides: TGTGCCAGCAGTTCGAGAAACCAAGAGACCCAGTACTTC.

The rearrangement uses TRBV6-5 and TRBJ2-7, with 10 bases lining up with TRBD1. Per germline, CDR1 MNHEY and CDR2 SVGAGI. The CDR3 contains 16 residues. Trimming cost V 0 bases and J 4 bases; bases outside gene matches: 6. CDR3 nucleotides: TGTGCCAGCAGTTACTCGAGACAGGGGGCCGGATACGAGCAGTACTTC. It codes for CASSYSRQGAGYEQYF.